The 20 T cell receptor beta chains reported below all come from one sample, sequenced in a study of cytomegalovirus exposure and HLA in healthy donors. The PCR ran on 60 Vbeta and 13 Jbeta primers. Measured with immunoSEQ multiplex PCR; TCRdb has only the in-frame clones, and not every one. The repertoire has 80,000 to 95,000 clones, roughly 70% of them found once; the top ten carry roughly 15%. The sequenced sample consisted of PBMCs. The receptor set was obtained from a woman in her fifties or sixties in good health and CMV-seropositive.

This clone was picked up one time. The chain links TRBV7-6 to TRBJ2-3; TRBD2 matches at 9 bases. V lost 2 bases, J lost 2 bases, and 5 bases stayed unmatched. This CDR3 spans 16 amino acids. Germline CDR1 reads SGHVS; CDR2 reads FNYEAQ. Written as DNA, the CDR3 is TGTGCCAGCAGCTTAAGACTAGCGGTAGTCACAGATACGCAGTATTTT. It translates to CASSLRLAVVTDTQYF.

This chain links TRBV9 with TRBJ2-1, with D perhaps TRBD2 (5 bases). The CDR3 runs to 15 residues. V was clipped by 6 bases and J by 0 bases, with 13 bases between them. Germline V gene sequence: CDR1 SGDLS, CDR2 YYNGEE. Written as DNA, the CDR3 is TGTGCCAGCACCTCAAGCGGAAGCTCCTACAATGAGCAGTTCTTC. Translated, it gives CASTSSGSSYNEQFF.

Here the CDR3 reads CASNRQGGGKLFF. The CDR3 DNA sequence: TGTGCCAGCAACCGACAGGGGGGCGGAAAACTGTTTTTT. The chain employs TRBV7-2 and TRBJ1-4; 9 positions match TRBD1. V dropped 7 bases and J dropped 10; count of bases not matched to a gene: 7. CDR1 is SGHTA, CDR2 FQGNSA, per germline. The CDR3 has 13 residues. The variable domain in full, completed from reference TRBV7-2 and TRBJ1-4, reads GAGVSQSPSNKVTEKGKDVELRCDPISGHTALYWYRQSLGQGLEFLIYFQGNSAPDKSGLPSDRFSAERTGGSVSTLTIQRTQQEDSAVYLCASNRQGGGKLFFGSGTQLSVL.

The chain recombines TRBV11-2 with TRBJ2-7, with 8 bases that match TRBD2. The CDR3 consists of 17 residues. V lost 3 bases to trimming and J lost 1 base; unmatched junction nucleotides: 11. Germline CDR1 reads SGHAT; CDR2 reads FQNNGV. The chain's CDR3 is CASSFIIAGTESYEQYF. The CDR3 DNA reads as TGTGCCAGCAGCTTTATAATAGCGGGGACGGAGTCCTACGAGCAGTACTTC.

This clone was seen only a few times. This chain links TRBV30 with TRBJ1-2; TRBD1 aligns across 10 bases. The CDR3 spans 14 residues. Germline CDR1 and CDR2: GTSNPN and SVGIG (reference sequence). The trim removed 3 bases at V and 4 bases at J, leaving 5 bases unmatched. In DNA form, the CDR3 reads TGTGCCTGGAGACTGGACAGGGGGATCTATGGCTACACCTTC. Translated, it gives CAWRLDRGIYGYTF. Full variable domain (rest looked up from reference TRBV30 and TRBJ1-2): SQTIHQWPATLVQPVGSPLSLECTVEGTSNPNLYWYRQAAGRGLQLLFYSVGIGQISSEVPQNLSASRPQDRQFILSSKKLLLSDSGFYLCAWRLDRGIYGYTFGSGTRLTVV.

This clone was counted between two and nine times. J is TRBJ2-7 and V is TRBV18; 12 nucleotides match TRBD2. The CDR3 sequence is 15 residues long. CDR1 is KGHSH, CDR2 LQKENI, per germline. V gave up 3 bases and J gave up 4 bases; unmatched junction bases: 4. The CDR3 spells CASSPSTSGRYEQYF. In DNA, the CDR3 is TGTGCCAGCTCACCGTCGACTAGCGGGAGATACGAGCAGTACTTC. Complete variable domain (other parts from reference TRBV18 and TRBJ2-7): NAGVMQNPRHLVRRRGQEARLRCSPMKGHSHVYWYRQLPEEGLKFMVYLQKENIIDESGMPKERFSAEFPKEGPSILRIQQVVRGDSAAYFCASSPSTSGRYEQYFGPGTRLTVT.

The chain joins TRBV6-5 to TRBJ1-1; 8 nucleotides align to TRBD1. J was trimmed by 4 bases and V by 4 bases; bases with no gene match: 8. Germline lookup yields CDR1 MNHEY and CDR2 SVGAGI. This CDR3 is 15 amino acids long. The CDR3 DNA reads TGTGCCAGCAGTTCAACACGGACAGGGAGCACTGAAGCTTTCTTT. This encodes CASSSTRTGSTEAFF.

This chain connects TRBV5-1 to TRBJ1-2; D not certain. Germline V gene data show CDR1 as SGHRS and CDR2 as YFSETQ. Trimming stripped 0 bases from V and 8 bases from J, with 14 bases between. The CDR3 is made up of 14 amino acids. This CDR3 is CASSLALEAGGYTF. The CDR3 DNA follows: TGCGCCAGCAGCTTGGCCCTAGAGGCGGGGGGCTACACCTTC.

The genes are TRBV21-1 and TRBJ2-7; TRBD1, the D gene given by the table, was not confirmed from the DNA. TRBV21-1 is annotated as a pseudogene. This CDR3 comprises 17 residues. CDR3 coding DNA: TGTGCCAGCAGCAAACCCAAGAGACAGGGGCTCCCTAACGAGCAGTACTTC. It translates to CASSKPKRQGLPNEQYF.

The J gene is TRBJ1-5, the V gene TRBV6-1; weak D call: TRBD1 (5 bases). The CDR3 extends over 17 amino acids. Germline CDR1 MNHNS, CDR2 SASEGT. The germline V and J ends were trimmed by 4 bases and 0 bases, with 16 bases remaining between them. CDR3 bases: TGTGCCAGCAGTGTGGGGCTCCTCGTTTATAGCAATCAGCCCCAGCATTTT. As protein: CASSVGLLVYSNQPQHF.

The rearrangement joins TRBV5-1 to TRBJ2-1, with D tentatively TRBD1 (6 bases). Germline V gene lookup returns CDR1 SGHRS and CDR2 YFSETQ. Trimming removed 0 bases from V and 10 bases from J, with 20 bases in between. This CDR3 region has 16 residues. DNA for the CDR3: TGCGCCAGCAGCTTGGTACCCGGGGACAACCTAGGAGAGCAGTTCTTC. Protein sequence: CASSLVPGDNLGEQFF.

The rearrangement joins TRBV23-1 to TRBJ1-1, with D perhaps TRBD1 (5 bases). TRBV23-1 is annotated as an ORF whose role is uncertain. This CDR3 has 13 residues. Trimming removed 6 bases from V and 6 bases from J, with 14 bases in between. The DNA for the CDR3 is TGCGCCAGCAGGAGTGGGGGGAGGGCTGAAGCTTTCTTT. Its translation is CASRSGGRAEAFF.

This clone has a handful of counts. The chain combines TRBV9 with TRBJ1-6; the D is unclear. The germline V and J ends were trimmed by 0 bases and 9 bases, with 7 bases remaining between them. The CDR3 runs to 13 residues. Germline V gives CDR1 SGDLS, CDR2 YYNGEE. The CDR3 region is CASSVDGGSPLHF. CDR3 DNA sequence: TGTGCCAGCAGCGTAGATGGCGGTTCACCCCTCCACTTT.

The chain is built from TRBV27 and TRBJ2-2; maybe TRBD2 (6 bases). V shed 5 bases and J shed 6 bases, with 19 bases lying between them. Germline CDR1 is MNHEY and CDR2 is SMNVEV (reference sequence). The CDR3 runs 16 residues. CDR3: CASSRRGTATSGELFF. The CDR3 nucleotides are TGTGCCAGCAGTAGACGCGGGACCGCGACGTCCGGGGAGCTGTTTTTT.

The chain is built from TRBV7-2 and TRBJ2-2; D remains unclear. Trimming pared 3 bases from V and 3 bases from J, leaving 5 bases between. CDR3 length: 13 amino acids. Looked up from germline, CDR1 is SGHTA and CDR2 is FQGNSA. CDR3 residues: CASSFRHTGELFF. In DNA, the CDR3 is TGTGCCAGCAGCTTCAGGCACACCGGGGAGCTGTTTTTT.

V and J are TRBV11-2 and TRBJ2-7, with 9 bases aligning to TRBD1. Germline V gene lookup returns CDR1 SGHAT and CDR2 FQNNGV. The CDR3 loop spans 16 amino acids. V dropped 5 bases and J dropped 2; count of bases not matched to a gene: 10. CDR3 region: CASSPLARQGAYEQYF. In DNA, the CDR3 is TGTGCCAGCAGCCCACTCGCCCGACAGGGGGCCTACGAGCAGTACTTC.

This clone has a handful of counts. J is TRBJ2-7 and V is TRBV7-8; 12 nucleotides agree with TRBD2. Losses at the gene ends were 0 bases for V and 4 bases for J; bases not matched to a gene: 7. This CDR3 is 17 amino acids long. Looked up from germline, CDR1 is SGHVS and CDR2 is FQNEAQ. CDR3: CASSLAFTGTSGYEQYF. The CDR3 DNA follows: TGTGCCAGCAGCTTAGCATTTACCGGGACTAGCGGGTACGAGCAGTACTTC.

The chain combines TRBV7-9 with TRBJ2-5; maybe TRBD2 (6 bases). The J call may be incorrect, as the DNA end agrees better with TRBJ2-7. The CDR3 is made up of 14 amino acids. CDR1 is SEHNR, CDR2 FQNEAQ, per germline (reference sequence). The CDR3 DNA is TGTGCCAGCAGCTTGGGAGGAGCGGGCTACGAGCAGTACTTC. This encodes CASSLGGAGYEQYF.

The V and J genes are TRBV5-1 and TRBJ2-5, with D maybe TRBD2 (6 bases). Trimming removed 0 bases at V and 2 bases at J, with 17 bases between. In germline, CDR1 is SGHRS, CDR2 YFSETQ. There are 17 residues in the CDR3. This CDR3 reads CASSLGIGGIIQETQYF. For the CDR3, the DNA is TGCGCCAGCAGCTTGGGTATCGGCGGGATAATACAAGAGACCCAGTACTTC.

CDR3 nucleotides: TGTGCCATCAGTGAGGCGACAGGGGGGACGACCGGGGAGCTGTTTTTT. It specifies CAISEATGGTTGELFF. The V gene is TRBV10-3, the J gene TRBJ2-2; 9 bases map to TRBD1. The junction had 6 bases not matched to a gene; V was cut back by 2 bases and J by 5 bases. The CDR3 consists of 16 residues. Germline V gives CDR1 ENHRY, CDR2 SYGVKD.